This TCR beta chain appears in the sequencing data of a study of blood T cell repertoires in COVID-19. Study background: From the United States, Italy and Spain came samples of acute and convalescent COVID-19.

In this sample, this clone turned up once. Using immunoSEQ multiplex PCR, the repertoire was profiled, and TCRdb retains in-frame clones only, with some absent. The table records around 170,000 clones, roughly nine tenths of them present only once. This CDR3 is 11 amino acids long. Trimming removed 7 bases from V and 7 bases from J, with 11 bases in between. Germline CDR1 SGHNT, CDR2 YYREEE (reference sequence). The V call is TRBV5-4, the J call TRBJ1-2; tentatively, D is TRBD1 (5 bases). Sequenced input: peripheral blood. The receptor was isolated from a woman aged 25 to 45 with active or convalescent COVID-19. The CDR3 loop reads CASPTQGGYTF. The CDR3, as DNA: TGTGCCAGCCCTACGCAGGGTGGCTACACCTTC.